This T cell receptor (beta chain) is from a study of PD-1 blockade in mismatch repair-deficient tumors. Study-wide results and caveats: After pembrolizumab, tumor-resident clones rose rapidly, then generally contracted before radiologic responses.

Regarding this clone: The antigen is unknown.

Every patient had mismatch repair deficiency by PCR or immunohistochemistry. TCR sequencing covered a few patients who responded to pembrolizumab. Sequencing was performed with immunoSEQ multiplex PCR; in TCRdb, only in-frame clones are kept and a portion is missing. The sample has about 19,000 clones, roughly four fifths seen once; the top ten hold less than 1.5%. With 8 bases removed from V and 0 bases from J, the gap between germline ends came to 11 bases. The CDR3 extends over 14 amino acids. Looked up from germline, CDR1 is LNHDA and CDR2 is SQIVND (reference sequence). This chain links TRBV19 with TRBJ1-5; the D gene is possibly TRBD1 (5 bases). The source was PBMCs, collected 52 weeks after starting pembrolizumab. The sequence came from an adult with mismatch repair-deficient cancer. As DNA, the CDR3 is TGTGCCAGTTATACAGGTGATAGCAATCAGCCCCAGCATTTT. Its protein is CASYTGDSNQPQHF.